This T cell receptor (beta chain) was identified during a study of graft-versus-host responses after intestinal transplantation. Background on the study: All of the recipients had induction that used anti-thymocyte globulin, then tacrolimus and steroids for two to four years.

Sequencing used immunoSEQ multiplex PCR; TCRdb keeps in-frame clones, though not all of them. The top ten clones hold 0.19% of a sample with 130,000 to 150,000 clones, about 90% of them seen once. Whole-study results and caveats: GvH clonotypes were identified within recipient marrow, with a subset emerging first in ileum or blood.

On this clone itself: What it recognizes is unknown.

Here the sequenced sample was unstimulated CD4+ T cells sorted from spleen or lymph node cells, taken before intestinal transplant. The receptor's source is a human donor who received an intestinal transplant.

CDR3 nucleotide sequence: TGTGCCAGCAGCCGAGAGACAGGGGGCAATCAGCCCCAGCATTTT. It translates to CASSRETGGNQPQHF. This sequence joins TRBV27 and TRBJ1-5; 8 bases agree with TRBD1. From germline, CDR1 is MNHEY and CDR2 SMNVEV (reference sequence). The CDR3 is 15 amino acids. The trim removed 6 bases at V and 2 bases at J, leaving 6 bases unmatched.